What follows is one T cell receptor (beta chain) and its context. This sample stems from a study of cytomegalovirus exposure and HLA in healthy donors. The germline V gene encodes CDR1 MNHNS and CDR2 SASEGT. V was trimmed by 4 bases and J by 1 base, leaving 10 bases between them. The CDR3 sequence is 14 residues long. Both 60 Vbeta primers and 13 Jbeta primers went into the PCR. Repertoires were generated with immunoSEQ multiplex PCR, while TCRdb's copy carries only in-frame clones and drops some. This table has about 280,000 clones, about 90% appearing once. The chain recombines TRBV6-1 with TRBJ1-1; perhaps TRBD1 as D (5 bases). The clonotype comes from a woman aged 18-30 years in good health and CMV-seronegative. Material: PBMCs. The CDR3 region is CASSVTDPNTEAFF. In DNA, the CDR3 is TGTGCCAGCAGTGTGACAGACCCGAACACTGAAGCTTTCTTT.